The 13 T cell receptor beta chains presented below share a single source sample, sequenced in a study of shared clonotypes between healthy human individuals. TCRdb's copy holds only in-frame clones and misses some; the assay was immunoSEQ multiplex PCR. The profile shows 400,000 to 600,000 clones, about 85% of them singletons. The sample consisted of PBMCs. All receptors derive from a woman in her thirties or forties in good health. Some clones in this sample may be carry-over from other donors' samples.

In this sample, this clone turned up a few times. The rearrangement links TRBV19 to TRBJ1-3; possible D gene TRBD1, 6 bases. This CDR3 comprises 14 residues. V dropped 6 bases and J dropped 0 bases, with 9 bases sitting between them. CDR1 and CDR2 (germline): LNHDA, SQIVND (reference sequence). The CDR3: CASRGQSSGNTIYF. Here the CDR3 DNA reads TGTGCCAGTAGAGGACAGTCCTCTGGAAACACCATATATTTT.

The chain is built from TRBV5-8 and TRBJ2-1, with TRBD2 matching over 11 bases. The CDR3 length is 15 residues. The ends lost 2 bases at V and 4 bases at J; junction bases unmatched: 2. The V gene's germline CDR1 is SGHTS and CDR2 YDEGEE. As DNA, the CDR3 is TGTGCCAGCAGCTTCGGGACTAGCGGTTACAATGAGCAGTTCTTC. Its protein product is CASSFGTSGYNEQFF. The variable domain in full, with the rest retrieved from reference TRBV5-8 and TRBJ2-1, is EAGVTQSPTHLIKTRGQQATLRCSPISGHTSVYWYQQALGLGLQFLLWYDEGEERNRGNFPPRFSGRQFPNYSSELNVNALELEDSALYLCASSFGTSGYNEQFFGPGTRLTVL.

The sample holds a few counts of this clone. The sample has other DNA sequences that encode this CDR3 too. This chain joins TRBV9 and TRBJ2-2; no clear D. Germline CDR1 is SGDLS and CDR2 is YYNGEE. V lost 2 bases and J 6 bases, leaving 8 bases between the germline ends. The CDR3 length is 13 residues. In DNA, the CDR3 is TGTGCCAGCAGCGTTAGGGCCGCCGGGGAGCTGTTTTTT. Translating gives CASSVRAAGELFF.

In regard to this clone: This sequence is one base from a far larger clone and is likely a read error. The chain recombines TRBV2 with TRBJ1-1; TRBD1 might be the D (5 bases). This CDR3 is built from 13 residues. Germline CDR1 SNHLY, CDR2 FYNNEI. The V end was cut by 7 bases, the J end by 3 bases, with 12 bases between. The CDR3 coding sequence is TGTGCCAGCATTGATGGGGGAGACACTGAAGCTTTCTTT. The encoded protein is CASIDGGDTEAFF.

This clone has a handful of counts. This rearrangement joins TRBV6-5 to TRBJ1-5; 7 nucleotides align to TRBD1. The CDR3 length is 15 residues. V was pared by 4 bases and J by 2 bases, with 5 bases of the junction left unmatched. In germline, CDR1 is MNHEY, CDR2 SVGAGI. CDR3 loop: CASSSNRGGNQPQHF. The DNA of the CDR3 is TGTGCCAGCAGTTCCAACAGGGGCGGCAATCAGCCCCAGCATTTT.

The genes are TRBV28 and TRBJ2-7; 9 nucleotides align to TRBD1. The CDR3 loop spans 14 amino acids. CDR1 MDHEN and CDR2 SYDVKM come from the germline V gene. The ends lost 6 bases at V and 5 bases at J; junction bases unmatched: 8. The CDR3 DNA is TGTGCCAGCAGCCAACAGGGGGCATTGGACGAGCAGTACTTC. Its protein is CASSQQGALDEQYF.

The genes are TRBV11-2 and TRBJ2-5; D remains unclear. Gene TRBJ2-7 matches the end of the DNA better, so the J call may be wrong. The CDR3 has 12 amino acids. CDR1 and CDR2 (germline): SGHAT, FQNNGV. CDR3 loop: CASSLDWGEQYF. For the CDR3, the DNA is TGTGCCAGCAGCTTAGATTGGGGCGAGCAGTACTTC.

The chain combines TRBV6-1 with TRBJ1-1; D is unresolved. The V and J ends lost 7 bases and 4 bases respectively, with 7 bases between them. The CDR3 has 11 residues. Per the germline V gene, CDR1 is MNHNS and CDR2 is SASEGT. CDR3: CASKDLTEAFF. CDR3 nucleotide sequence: TGTGCCAGCAAGGACCTCACTGAAGCTTTCTTT.

CDR3 region: CASSLGSGSDTQYF. The CDR3 coding sequence is TGTGCCAGCAGTCTCGGGAGCGGCTCAGATACGCAGTATTTT. This sequence joins TRBV2 and TRBJ2-3, with a tentative D call TRBD2 (6 bases). This CDR3 is 14 amino acids long. V lost 5 bases to trimming and J lost 4 bases, with 13 bases between them. Germline CDR1 and CDR2: SNHLY and FYNNEI.

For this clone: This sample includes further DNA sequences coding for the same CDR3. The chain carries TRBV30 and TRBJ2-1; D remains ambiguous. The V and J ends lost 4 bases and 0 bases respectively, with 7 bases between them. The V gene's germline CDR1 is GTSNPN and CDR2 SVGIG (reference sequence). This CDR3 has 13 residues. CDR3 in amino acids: CAWTRSSYNEQFF. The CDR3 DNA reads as TGTGCCTGGACCAGGAGCTCCTACAATGAGCAGTTCTTC.

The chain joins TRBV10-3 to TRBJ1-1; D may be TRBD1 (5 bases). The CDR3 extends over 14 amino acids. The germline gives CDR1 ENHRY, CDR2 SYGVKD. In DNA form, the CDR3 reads TGTGTCTCTCAGGTCAGTACAGGAGTCACTGAAGCTTTCTTT. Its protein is CVSQVSTGVTEAFF.

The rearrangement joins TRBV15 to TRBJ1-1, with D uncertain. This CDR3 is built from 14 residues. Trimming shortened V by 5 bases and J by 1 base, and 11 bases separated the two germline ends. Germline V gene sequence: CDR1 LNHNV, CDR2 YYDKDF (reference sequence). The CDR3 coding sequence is TGTGCCACCAGCCCGGAAGGTTCGAACACTGAAGCTTTCTTT. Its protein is CATSPEGSNTEAFF.

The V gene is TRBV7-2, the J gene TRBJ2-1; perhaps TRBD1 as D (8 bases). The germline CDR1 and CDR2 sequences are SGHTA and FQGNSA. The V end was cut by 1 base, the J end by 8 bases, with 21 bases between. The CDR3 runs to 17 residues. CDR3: CASSLVRGQGAHDEQFF. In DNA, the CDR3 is TGTGCCAGCAGCTTAGTGCGGGGGCAGGGGGCTCATGATGAGCAGTTCTTC.